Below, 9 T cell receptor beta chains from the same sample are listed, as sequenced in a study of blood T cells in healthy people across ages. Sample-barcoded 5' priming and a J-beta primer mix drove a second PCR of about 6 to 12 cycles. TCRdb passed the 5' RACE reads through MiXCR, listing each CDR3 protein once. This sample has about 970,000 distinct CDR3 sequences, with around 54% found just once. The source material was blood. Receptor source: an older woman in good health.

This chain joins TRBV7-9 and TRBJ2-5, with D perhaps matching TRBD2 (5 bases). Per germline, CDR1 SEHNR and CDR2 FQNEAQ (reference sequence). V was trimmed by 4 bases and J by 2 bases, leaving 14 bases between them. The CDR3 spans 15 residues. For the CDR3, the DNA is TGTGCCAGCAGCTCCCTAGGTACGGGGCAAGAGACCCAGTACTTC. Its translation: CASSSLGTGQETQYF.

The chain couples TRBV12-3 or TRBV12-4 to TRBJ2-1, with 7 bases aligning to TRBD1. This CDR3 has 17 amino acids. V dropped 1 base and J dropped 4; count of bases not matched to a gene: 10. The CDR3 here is CASSLDWGWDSYNEQFF. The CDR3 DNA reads TGTGCCAGCAGTTTAGACTGGGGGTGGGACAGTTACAATGAGCAGTTCTTC.

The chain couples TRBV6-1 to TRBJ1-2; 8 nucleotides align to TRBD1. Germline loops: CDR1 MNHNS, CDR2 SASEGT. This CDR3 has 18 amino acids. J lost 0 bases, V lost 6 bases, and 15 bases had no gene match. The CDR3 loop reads CASRKQPRTGLANYGYTF. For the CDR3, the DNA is TGTGCCAGCAGAAAACAACCCCGGACAGGGCTGGCTAACTATGGCTACACCTTC.

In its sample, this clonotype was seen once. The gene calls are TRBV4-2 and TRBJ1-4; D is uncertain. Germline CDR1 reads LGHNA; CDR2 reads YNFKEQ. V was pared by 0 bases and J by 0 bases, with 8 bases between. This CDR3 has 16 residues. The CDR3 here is CASSQDPLATNEKLFF. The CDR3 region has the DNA TGTGCCAGCAGCCAAGATCCTCTAGCAACTAATGAAAAACTGTTTTTT.

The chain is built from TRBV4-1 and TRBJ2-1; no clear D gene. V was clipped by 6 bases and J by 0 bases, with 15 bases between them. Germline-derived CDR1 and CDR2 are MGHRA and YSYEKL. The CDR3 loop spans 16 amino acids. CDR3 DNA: TGCGCCAGCAGTTCACCGGGTCGCGGCTCCTACAATGAGCAGTTCTTC. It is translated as CASSSPGRGSYNEQFF.

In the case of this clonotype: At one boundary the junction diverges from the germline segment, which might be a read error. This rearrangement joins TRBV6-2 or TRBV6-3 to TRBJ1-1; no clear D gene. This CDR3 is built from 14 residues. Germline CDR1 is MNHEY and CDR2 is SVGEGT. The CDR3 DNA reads TGTGCCAGCAGAGATATGGGGTCGAACGCTGAAGCTTTCTTT. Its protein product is CASRDMGSNAEAFF.

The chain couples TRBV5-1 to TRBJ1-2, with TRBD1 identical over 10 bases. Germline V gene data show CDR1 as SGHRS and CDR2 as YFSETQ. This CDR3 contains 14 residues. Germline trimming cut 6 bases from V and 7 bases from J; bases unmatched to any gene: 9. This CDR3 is CASNTGTGERGYTF. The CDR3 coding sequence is TGCGCCAGCAACACCGGGACAGGGGAACGTGGCTACACCTTC.

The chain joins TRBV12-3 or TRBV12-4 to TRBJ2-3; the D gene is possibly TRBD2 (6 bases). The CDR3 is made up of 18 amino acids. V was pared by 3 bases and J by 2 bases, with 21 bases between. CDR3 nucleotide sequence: TGTGCCAGCAGTTTTCAGCGGGCACGGGATACCACCACAGATACGCAGTATTTT. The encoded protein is CASSFQRARDTTTDTQYF.

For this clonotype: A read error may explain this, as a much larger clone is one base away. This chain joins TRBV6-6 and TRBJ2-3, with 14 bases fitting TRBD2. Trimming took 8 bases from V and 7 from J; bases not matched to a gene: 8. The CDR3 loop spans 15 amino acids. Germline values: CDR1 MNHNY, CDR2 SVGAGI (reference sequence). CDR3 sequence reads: CASGPGLAGVHTQYF. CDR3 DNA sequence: TGTGCCAGCGGACCGGGACTAGCGGGAGTGCATACGCAGTATTTT.